This entry lists 5 T cell receptor beta chains sequenced from one sample in a study of blood T cell repertoires in COVID-19. The repertoire was sequenced with immunoSEQ multiplex PCR; TCRdb's copy has only in-frame clones and lacks some. The top ten hold about 3.8% of the sample, which has about 110,000 clones, approximately 82% seen once. Sequencing used peripheral blood. The receptors shown here come from a woman in her seventies with acute or convalescent COVID-19.

This sequence joins TRBV28 and TRBJ1-2; D perhaps matches TRBD1 (5 bases). Looked up from germline, CDR1 is MDHEN and CDR2 is SYDVKM. This CDR3 is built from 15 residues. V shed 2 bases and J shed 2 bases, with 12 bases lying between them. The DNA for the CDR3 is TGTGCCAGCAGTTTAGGCCCCGGGGGGAACTATGGCTACACCTTC. Protein: CASSLGPGGNYGYTF.

This clone was detected only once. This chain joins TRBV29-1 and TRBJ2-3; TRBD1 matches at 8 bases. CDR3 size: 13 residues. The ends lost 7 bases at V and 2 bases at J; junction bases unmatched: 5. CDR1 is SQVTM, CDR2 ANQGSEA, per germline. The DNA of the CDR3 is TGCAGCGGCGGACAGGGAAACACAGATACGCAGTATTTT. Its translation: CSGGQGNTDTQYF.

This chain connects TRBV5-8 to TRBJ2-5, with 10 bases aligning to TRBD2. V shed 3 bases and J 5 bases; nucleotides not matched to a gene: 7. CDR3 length equals 15 residues. CDR1 and CDR2 (germline): SGHTS, YDEGEE. Written as DNA, the CDR3 is TGTGCCAGCAGCTCCGGACTAGCGGCTAGGGAGACCCAGTACTTC. Encoded protein: CASSSGLAARETQYF. Together with reference TRBV5-8 and TRBJ2-5, the CDR3 gives the full variable domain: EAGVTQSPTHLIKTRGQQATLRCSPISGHTSVYWYQQALGLGLQFLLWYDEGEERNRGNFPPRFSGRQFPNYSSELNVNALELEDSALYLCASSSGLAARETQYFGPGTRLLVL.

The chain recombines TRBV9 with TRBJ2-2, with TRBD2 matching 7 bases. This CDR3 has 16 amino acids. The germline V gene encodes CDR1 SGDLS and CDR2 YYNGEE. J was trimmed by 6 bases and V by 0 bases; bases with no gene match: 8. CDR3 amino acids: CASSVGVQRGAGELFF. Here the CDR3 DNA reads TGTGCCAGCAGCGTAGGGGTCCAGCGGGGTGCCGGGGAGCTGTTTTTT.

A few counts support this clone. The chain carries TRBV5-1 and TRBJ2-7; 12 bases are shared with TRBD1. The CDR3 is 16 residues long. Germline assignment: CDR1 SGHRS and CDR2 YFSETQ. V shed 2 bases and J 2 bases; nucleotides not matched to a gene: 5. The DNA of the CDR3 is TGCGCCAGCAGCTTTTCGGGACAGGGGGCGGCCTACGAGCAGTACTTC. This encodes CASSFSGQGAAYEQYF. Filled out from reference TRBV5-1 and TRBJ2-7, the complete variable domain reads KAGVTQTPRYLIKTRGQQVTLSCSPISGHRSVSWYQQTPGQGLQFLFEYFSETQRNKGNFPGRFSGRQFSNSRSEMNVSTLELGDSALYLCASSFSGQGAAYEQYFGPGTRLTVT.